A selection of T cell receptor beta chains follows, all from one sample in a study of CD8+ T cells in alopecia areata. The method was immunoSEQ multiplex PCR; TCRdb's version includes in-frame clones alone and lacks a portion of them. The repertoire holds approximately 200,000 clones, 55% to 70% seen once, with about 5% in the top ten. The sample here was CD4+ T cells sorted from blood, taken at week 24, from a patient treated with tofacitinib. Receptors originate from a human donor with alopecia areata. CDR3s include the opening cysteine and the closing phenylalanine or tryptophan. Fields, in order: D gene, clone size, J gene, V gene, CDR3 protein, CDR3 DNA. D genes are given only for firm matches. Size values are once, few and many counts, or a class for expanded clones, and some rows have none.

>TRBD2|few|TRBJ2-5|TRBV7-9
CASSPGLAGGETQYF
TGTGCCAGCAGCCCCGGACTAGCGGGTGGAGAGACCCAGTACTTC
>.|medium-sized|TRBJ2-7|TRBV10-3
CAISEFRGDYEQYF
TGTGCCATCAGTGAATTCAGGGGAGATTACGAGCAGTACTTC
>.|few|TRBJ1-2|TRBV27
CASRQSRDRRGYTF
TGTGCCAGCAGGCAATCCCGAGATCGGAGGGGCTACACCTTC
>.|.|TRBJ1-5|TRBV6-6
CASSYGTGSNQPQHF
TGTGCCAGCAGTTACGGGACGGGAAGCAATCAGCCCCAGCATTTT
>.|few|TRBJ2-6|TRBV29-1
CSVEDPRTLGGANVLTF
TGCAGCGTTGAAGACCCCAGGACCCTTGGGGGGGCCAACGTCCTGACTTTC
>TRBD1|.|TRBJ2-7|TRBV6-5
CASRGTDISYEQYF
TGTGCCAGCAGGGGGACAGACATCTCCTACGAGCAGTACTTC
>.|.|TRBJ2-7|TRBV18
CASSPRVDYEQYF
TGTGCCAGCTCACCACGAGTAGATTACGAGCAGTACTTC
>.|.|TRBJ2-2|TRBV5-1
CASSRQLNTGELFF
TGCGCCAGCAGCCGGCAGTTGAACACCGGGGAGCTGTTTTTT
>TRBD2|few|TRBJ2-3|TRBV5-1
CASSSSGSTDTQYF
TGCGCCAGCAGCTCTAGCGGTAGCACAGATACGCAGTATTTT
>.|.|TRBJ1-5|TRBV29-1
CSVELGVNQPQHF
TGCAGCGTTGAATTGGGGGTCAATCAGCCCCAGCATTTT
>.|.|TRBJ2-7|TRBV29-1
CSVEEGSYEQYF
TGCAGCGTTGAAGAAGGGAGCTACGAGCAGTACTTC
>.|.|TRBJ2-6|TRBV11-1
CASTMGGSGANVLTF
TGTGCCAGCACCATGGGAGGATCTGGGGCCAACGTCCTGACTTTC
>TRBD1|few|TRBJ1-6|TRBV4-3
CASSPVPGTGSPLHF
TGCGCCAGCAGCCCCGTTCCAGGGACAGGTTCACCCCTCCACTTT
>.|few|TRBJ1-5|TRBV2
CASSDGNQPQHF
TGTGCCAGCAGTGACGGCAATCAGCCCCAGCATTTT
>TRBD1|once|TRBJ1-6|TRBV6-5
CASSQMTGSNSPLHF
TGTGCCAGCAGTCAAATGACAGGGTCTAATTCACCCCTCCACTTT
>.|few|TRBJ1-1|TRBV5-4
CASSLVEDTEAFF
TGTGCCAGCAGCTTGGTTGAGGACACTGAAGCTTTCTTT
>.|few|TRBJ1-1|TRBV29-1
CSVAGTGAITEAFF
TGCAGCGTTGCCGGGACGGGAGCCATCACTGAAGCTTTCTTT
>.|.|TRBJ2-7|TRBV7-2
CASSPSLDHEQYF
TGTGCCAGCAGCCCCTCTTTGGACCACGAGCAGTACTTC
>.|few|TRBJ2-4|TRBV7-2
CASSSVTTNIQYF
TGTGCCAGCAGCTCAGTAACGACGAACATTCAGTACTTC
>TRBD1|.|TRBJ2-5|TRBV29-1
CSVQGVDRETQYF
TGCAGCGTGCAGGGGGTTGATCGGGAGACCCAGTACTTC
>TRBD1|.|TRBJ2-7|TRBV28
CAVAGQGYEQYF
TGTGCCGTGGCGGGACAGGGCTACGAGCAGTACTTC
>.|.|TRBJ2-2|TRBV9
CASSVQVETGELFF
TGTGCCAGCAGCGTACAGGTTGAAACCGGGGAGCTGTTTTTT
>.|.|TRBJ1-1|TRBV30
CAWSVVRPPLKKMNTEAFF
TGTGCCTGGAGTGTAGTCCGTCCACCCCTAAAGAAGATGAACACTGAAGCTTTCTTT
>.|few|TRBJ2-6|TRBV4-3
CASSRAGIIAGANVLTF
TGCGCCAGCAGCCGGGCAGGGATAATTGCTGGGGCCAACGTCCTGACTTTC
>.|few|TRBJ2-6|TRBV25-1
CASSEWSSGANVLTF
TGTGCCAGCAGTGAATGGAGCTCTGGGGCCAACGTCCTGACTTTC
>.|.|TRBJ1-3|TRBV29-1
CSVDRGGIGNTIYF
TGCAGCGTTGATCGAGGGGGGATTGGAAACACCATATATTTT
>.|.|TRBJ1-2|TRBV10-2
CASSVGDYGYTF
TGCGCCAGCAGTGTTGGAGACTATGGCTACACCTTC
>.|.|TRBJ1-2|TRBV18
CASSPPGTALSGYTF
TGTGCCAGCTCACCACCCGGCACAGCCTTATCCGGCTACACCTTC
>TRBD1|.|TRBJ2-1|TRBV29-1
CSVRVDRVSGEQFF
TGCAGCGTTCGGGTCGACAGGGTGAGTGGGGAGCAGTTCTTC
>.|.|TRBJ2-3|TRBV12-5
CASGSSDTQYF
TGTGCTAGTGGTTCTTCCGATACGCAGTATTTT
>.|once|TRBJ2-5|TRBV5-1
CASSLGRPGFETQYF
TGCGCCAGCAGCTTGGGGCGGCCGGGGTTCGAGACCCAGTACTTC
>.|.|TRBJ1-4|TRBV4-1
CASSQGRATNEKLFF
TGCGCCAGCAGCCAAGGGAGGGCAACTAATGAAAAACTGTTTTTT
>.|.|TRBJ1-5|TRBV15
CATSRDDRAQHF
TGTGCCACCAGCAGAGACGATAGGGCCCAGCATTTT
>.|.|TRBJ1-3|TRBV28
CASSLIWTPSGNTIYF
TGTGCCAGCAGTTTAATCTGGACACCCTCTGGAAACACCATATATTTT
>.|once|TRBJ1-1|TRBV6-5
CASTLRGVITEAFF
TGTGCCAGCACATTACGAGGGGTAATCACTGAAGCTTTCTTT
>TRBD1|.|TRBJ1-1|TRBV29-1
CSVEGTGFEAFF
TGCAGCGTTGAAGGGACAGGGTTTGAAGCTTTCTTT
>TRBD2|.|TRBJ2-4|TRBV28
CASITPRGGAGIQYF
TGTGCCAGCATCACCCCGCGGGGGGGCGCGGGCATTCAGTACTTC
>.|.|TRBJ1-3|TRBV5-1
CASSLAGYGNTIYF
TGCGCCAGCAGCTTGGCGGGGTATGGAAACACCATATATTTT
>TRBD2|.|TRBJ2-3|TRBV7-2
CASSLFSGGATDTQYF
TGTGCCAGCAGCTTATTTAGCGGGGGGGCCACAGATACGCAGTATTTT
>.|.|TRBJ1-5|TRBV18
CASSRDRPAPNQPQHF
TGTGCCAGCTCCCGGGACCGGCCAGCACCTAATCAGCCCCAGCATTTT
>.|.|TRBJ2-1|TRBV30
CAWSISKAGLSGQFF
TGTGCCTGGAGTATCTCAAAAGCGGGCTTATCTGGGCAGTTCTTC
>TRBD2|.|TRBJ2-7|TRBV7-2
CASTRPGGASYEQYF
TGTGCCAGCACCCGACCGGGAGGGGCTTCCTACGAGCAGTACTTC
>TRBD2|few|TRBJ2-5|TRBV5-1
CASSAGEGKETQYF
TGCGCCAGCAGCGCGGGGGAAGGAAAAGAGACCCAGTACTTC